This TCR beta chain was recorded in a study of T cell repertoires in cytomegalovirus infection. Whole-study context: Evidence of both CMV infection and a matching HLA type came from public TCR beta signatures. Overall study findings and caveats: CMV-specific TCR beta clonotypes restricted by HLA-C were the ones dominating the ex vivo response. Of the TCR beta families, the public ones yielded a cumulative frequency that identified carriers of CMV plus the relevant HLA.

There are many counts of this clonotype. Its cognate antigen is unknown. TCRdb reanalysed the reads using MiXCR and keeps one entry per CDR3 protein. The sample yields just under 550,000 distinct CDR3 sequences, about 26% seen once. The CDR3 totals 12 residues. Trimming took off 4 bases at V and 8 bases at J, with 11 bases between the two ends. Germline V lookup: CDR1 SGHVS, CDR2 FQNEAQ. Sequencing was done on a sample of PBMCs. The receptor's source is a human donor in good health (CMV status not recorded). Some clones in this sample may be carry-over from other donors' samples. The chain uses TRBV7-8 and TRBJ1-2; D possibly corresponds to TRBD1 (6 bases). CDR3 region: CASSYNREGYTF. The CDR3 region has the DNA TGTGCCAGCAGCTACAACAGGGAAGGCTACACCTTC.